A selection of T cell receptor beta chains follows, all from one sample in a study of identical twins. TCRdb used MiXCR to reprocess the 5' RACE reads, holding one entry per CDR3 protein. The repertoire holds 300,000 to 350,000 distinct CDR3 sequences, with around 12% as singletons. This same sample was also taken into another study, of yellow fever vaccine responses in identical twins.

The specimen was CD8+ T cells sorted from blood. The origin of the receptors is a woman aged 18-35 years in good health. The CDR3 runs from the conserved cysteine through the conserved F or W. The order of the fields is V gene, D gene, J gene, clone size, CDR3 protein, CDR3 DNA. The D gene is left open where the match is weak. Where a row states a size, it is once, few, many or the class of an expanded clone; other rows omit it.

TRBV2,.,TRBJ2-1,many,CASSDSVNEQFF,TGTGCCAGCAGTGACTCTGTCAATGAGCAGTTCTTC
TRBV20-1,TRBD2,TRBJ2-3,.,CSGASASSGGTDTQYF,TGCAGTGGCGCATCTGCTAGCTCGGGAGGAACAGATACGCAGTATTTT
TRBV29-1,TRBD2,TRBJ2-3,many,CSVEDLTSGGISDTQYF,TGCAGCGTTGAAGATCTGACTAGCGGGGGGATCTCAGATACGCAGTATTTT
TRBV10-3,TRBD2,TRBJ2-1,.,CAAKGGAESSYNEQFF,TGTGCCGCCAAGGGAGGGGCAGAGAGCTCCTACAATGAGCAGTTCTTC
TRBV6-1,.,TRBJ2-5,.,CASNVDVSQETQYF,TGTGCCAGCAACGTGGACGTGTCACAAGAGACCCAGTACTTC
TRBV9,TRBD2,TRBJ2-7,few,CASSVAAGDLYEQYF,TGTGCCAGCAGCGTAGCAGCGGGAGACCTCTACGAGCAGTACTTC
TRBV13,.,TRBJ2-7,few,CASSLESQLYEQYF,TGTGCCAGCAGCTTAGAGTCGCAGCTCTACGAGCAGTACTTC
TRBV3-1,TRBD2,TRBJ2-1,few,CASSLDLSSGNEQFF,TGTGCCAGCAGCCTTGACTTGTCTAGCGGCAATGAGCAGTTCTTC
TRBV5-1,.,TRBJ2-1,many,CASSLKGSGTYNEQFF,TGCGCCAGCAGCTTGAAGGGGTCTGGTACCTACAATGAGCAGTTCTTC
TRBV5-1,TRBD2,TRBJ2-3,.,CASSRTSGGTDTQYF,TGCGCCAGCAGCAGGACTAGCGGGGGTACAGATACGCAGTATTTT
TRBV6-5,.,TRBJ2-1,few,CASSHRLGAHVEQFF,TGTGCCAGCAGTCACCGACTGGGAGCCCATGTGGAGCAGTTCTTC
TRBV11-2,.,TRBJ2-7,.,CASSLDKAATNFYEQYF,TGTGCCAGCAGCTTAGATAAAGCAGCCACAAATTTCTACGAGCAGTACTTC
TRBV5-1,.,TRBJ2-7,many,CASSLEVAYEQYF,TGCGCCAGCAGCTTGGAGGTTGCGTACGAGCAGTACTTC
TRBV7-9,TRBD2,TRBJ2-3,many,CASSWTSGGDTDTQYF,TGTGCCAGCAGCTGGACTAGCGGGGGTGACACAGATACGCAGTATTTT
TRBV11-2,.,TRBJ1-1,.,CASSLVSVANTEAFF,TGTGCCAGCAGCTTAGTCTCGGTCGCTAACACTGAAGCTTTCTTT
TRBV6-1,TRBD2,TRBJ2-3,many,CASIGLAGGTDTQYF,TGTGCCAGCATCGGACTAGCGGGGGGGACAGATACGCAGTATTTT
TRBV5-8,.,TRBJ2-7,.,CASSFEAGGNSYEQYF,TGTGCCAGCAGCTTTGAGGCAGGGGGGAACTCCTACGAGCAGTACTTC
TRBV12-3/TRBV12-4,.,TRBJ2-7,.,CASSSIGQNLDEQYF,TGTGCCAGCAGTTCAATTGGGCAGAATCTGGACGAGCAGTACTTC
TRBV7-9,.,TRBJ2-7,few,CASSPPGQESREQYF,TGTGCCAGCAGCCCGCCGGGACAAGAGTCGAGGGAGCAGTACTTC
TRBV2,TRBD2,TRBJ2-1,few,CARQTGRLAGSSYNEQFF,TGTGCCAGGCAGACAGGGAGACTAGCGGGAAGCTCCTACAATGAGCAGTTCTTC
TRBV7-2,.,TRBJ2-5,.,CASSSLGPAEETQYF,TGTGCCAGCAGCTCCCTCGGGCCTGCGGAAGAGACCCAGTACTTC
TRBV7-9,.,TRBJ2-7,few,CASSLAERGYEQYF,TGTGCCAGCAGCTTAGCCGAAAGAGGTTACGAGCAGTACTTC
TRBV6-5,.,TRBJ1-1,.,CASSYESGWGPQTEAFF,TGTGCCAGCAGTTACGAATCGGGTTGGGGACCCCAGACTGAAGCTTTCTTT
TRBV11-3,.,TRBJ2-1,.,CASSPDNDLSGYNEQFF,TGTGCCAGCAGCCCGGACAACGACCTAAGTGGGTACAATGAGCAGTTCTTC
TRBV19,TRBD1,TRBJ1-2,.,CASSTGQGSVGYTF,TGTGCCAGTAGCACCGGACAGGGGTCGGTTGGCTACACCTTC
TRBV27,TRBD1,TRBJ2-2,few,CASSFGTGVTGELFF,TGTGCCAGCAGTTTCGGGACAGGGGTGACCGGGGAGCTGTTTTTT
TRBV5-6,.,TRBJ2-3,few,CASSLGGHATDTQYF,TGTGCCAGCAGCTTGGGGGGACACGCCACAGATACGCAGTATTTT
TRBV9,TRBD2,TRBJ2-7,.,CASSPTGGSSYEQYF,TGTGCCAGCAGCCCAACCGGGGGGAGCTCCTACGAGCAGTACTTC
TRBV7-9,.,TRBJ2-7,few,CASSLLAGEQYF,TGTGCCAGCAGCTTACTAGCTGGTGAGCAGTACTTC
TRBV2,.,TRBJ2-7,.,CASGQTSYEQYF,TGTGCCAGCGGACAGACCTCCTACGAGCAGTACTTC
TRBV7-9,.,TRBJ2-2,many,CASSSGRANTGELFF,TGTGCCAGCAGCTCCGGTCGGGCGAACACCGGGGAGCTGTTTTTT
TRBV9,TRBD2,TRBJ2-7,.,CASSVRLAASSYEQYF,TGTGCCAGCAGCGTTAGACTAGCGGCAAGCTCCTACGAGCAGTACTTC
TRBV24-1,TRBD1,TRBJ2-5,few,CATSDRGQQETQYF,TGTGCCACCAGTGATCGGGGACAGCAAGAGACCCAGTACTTC
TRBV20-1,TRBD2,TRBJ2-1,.,CSARDRRGSSYNEQFF,TGCAGTGCTAGAGATCGGCGGGGGAGCTCCTACAATGAGCAGTTCTTC
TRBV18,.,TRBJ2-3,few,CASSPSIGAGDTQYF,TGTGCCAGCTCACCAAGTATAGGGGCTGGAGATACGCAGTATTTT
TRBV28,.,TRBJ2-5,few,CASSFVRVRETQYF,TGTGCCAGCAGTTTCGTCAGGGTTAGGGAGACCCAGTACTTC
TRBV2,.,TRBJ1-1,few,CASSEYPGENTEAFF,TGTGCCAGCAGTGAATACCCAGGGGAGAACACTGAAGCTTTCTTT
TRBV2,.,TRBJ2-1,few,CASSEGDPGSSYNEQFF,TGTGCCAGCAGTGAAGGCGACCCTGGGAGCTCCTACAATGAGCAGTTCTTC
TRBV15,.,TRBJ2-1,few,CATSRVSTDNEQFF,TGTGCCACCAGCAGAGTCTCGACAGATAATGAGCAGTTCTTC
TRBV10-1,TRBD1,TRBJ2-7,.,CANNRDRVSYEQYF,TGCGCCAACAACCGGGACAGGGTGTCCTACGAGCAGTACTTC
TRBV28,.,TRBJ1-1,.,CASSLRAPDIPENTEAFF,TGTGCCAGCAGTTTAAGAGCCCCGGACATCCCCGAGAACACTGAAGCTTTCTTT
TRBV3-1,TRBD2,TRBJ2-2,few,CASRDSGGSTGELFF,TGTGCCAGCAGAGACAGCGGGGGGAGCACCGGGGAGCTGTTTTTT
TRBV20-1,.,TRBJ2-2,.,CSARQSGELFF,TGCAGTGCAAGACAGAGCGGGGAGCTGTTTTTT
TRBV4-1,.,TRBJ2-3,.,CASSQGRIDTQYF,TGCGCCAGCAGCCAAGGGAGGATAGATACGCAGTATTTT
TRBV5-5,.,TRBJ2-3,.,CASSLWARETDTQYF,TGTGCCAGCAGCTTGTGGGCCAGGGAGACAGATACGCAGTATTTT
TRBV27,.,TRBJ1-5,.,CASSDGATLPQHF,TGTGCCAGCAGTGACGGGGCGACTCTGCCCCAGCATTTT
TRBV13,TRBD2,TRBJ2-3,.,CASSSGPGTSGRTDTQYF,TGTGCCAGCAGCTCTGGTCCCGGGACTAGCGGTCGCACAGATACGCAGTATTTT
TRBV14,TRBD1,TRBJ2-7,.,CASSQGPGGYYEQYF,TGTGCCAGCAGCCAAGGACCAGGGGGCTACTACGAGCAGTACTTC
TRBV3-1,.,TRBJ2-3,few,CASSQDVQSGEYF,TGTGCCAGCAGCCAAGATGTCCAAAGTGGAGAGTATTTT
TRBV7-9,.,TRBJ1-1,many,CASSLDLNTEAFF,TGTGCCAGCAGTTTGGATCTGAACACTGAAGCTTTCTTT
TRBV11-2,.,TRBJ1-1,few,CASSLGGPGTEAFF,TGTGCCAGCAGCTTAGGGGGGCCGGGCACTGAAGCTTTCTTT
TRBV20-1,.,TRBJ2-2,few,CSAQDYTGELFF,TGCAGTGCGCAGGACTACACCGGGGAGCTGTTTTTT
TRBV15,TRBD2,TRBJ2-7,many,CATSSGTSSEQYF,TGTGCCACCTCGTCCGGGACTAGTAGCGAGCAGTACTTC
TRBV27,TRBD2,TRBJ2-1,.,CASSPSGGETVGEQFF,TGTGCCAGCAGCCCGAGCGGGGGGGAGACTGTTGGTGAGCAGTTCTTC
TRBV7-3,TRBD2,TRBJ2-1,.,CASSLHGGGSNEQFF,TGTGCCAGCAGCTTACACGGGGGAGGGTCCAATGAGCAGTTCTTC
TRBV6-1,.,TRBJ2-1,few,CASRRGEQFF,TGTGCCAGCAGGAGGGGTGAGCAGTTCTTC
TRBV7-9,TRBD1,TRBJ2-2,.,CASSSDRLYTGELFF,TGTGCCAGCAGCTCGGACAGGTTGTACACCGGGGAGCTGTTTTTT
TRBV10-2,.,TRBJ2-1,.,CANSPGSDNEQFF,TGCGCCAACTCCCCCGGGAGCGACAATGAGCAGTTCTTC
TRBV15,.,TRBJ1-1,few,CATSLPTGSTAFF,TGTGCCACCAGCCTCCCAACCGGGTCCACGGCTTTCTTT
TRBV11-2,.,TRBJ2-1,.,CASSLDARDYSLSSYNEQFF,TGTGCCAGCAGCTTAGATGCCCGAGACTACTCCCTTAGCTCCTACAATGAGCAGTTCTTC